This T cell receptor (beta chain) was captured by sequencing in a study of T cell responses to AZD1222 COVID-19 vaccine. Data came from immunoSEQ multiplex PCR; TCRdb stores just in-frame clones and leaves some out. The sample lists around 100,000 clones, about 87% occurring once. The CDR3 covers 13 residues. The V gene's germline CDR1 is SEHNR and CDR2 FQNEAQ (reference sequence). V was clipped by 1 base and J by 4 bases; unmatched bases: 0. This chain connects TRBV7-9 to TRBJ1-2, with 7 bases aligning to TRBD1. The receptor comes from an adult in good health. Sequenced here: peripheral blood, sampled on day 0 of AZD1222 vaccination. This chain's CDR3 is CASSLGTGYGYTF. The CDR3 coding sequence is TGTGCCAGCAGCTTAGGGACAGGCTATGGCTACACCTTC.